The 26 T cell receptor beta chains given below trace back to one sample, sequenced in a study of cytomegalovirus exposure and HLA in healthy donors. Clones were read by immunoSEQ multiplex PCR, and TCRdb kept only the in-frame ones, dropping some. The table records 170,000 or so clones, roughly 84% of them present only once. The sequenced sample was PBMCs. The receptors here all came from a young woman in good health and CMV-seropositive.

This clone was detected only a few times. The chain uses TRBV4-2 and TRBJ2-2, with 7 bases that match TRBD1. V was clipped by 2 bases and J by 6 bases; unmatched bases: 6. The CDR3 contains 15 residues. In germline, CDR1 is LGHNA, CDR2 YNFKEQ. CDR3 region: CASSQPDRDAGELFF. The CDR3 region has the DNA TGTGCCAGCAGCCAACCTGACAGGGACGCCGGGGAGCTGTTTTTT.

The J gene is TRBJ2-1, the V gene TRBV9; 7 nucleotides line up with TRBD2. There are 16 residues in the CDR3. The germline gives CDR1 SGDLS, CDR2 YYNGEE. The ends lost 0 bases at V and 7 bases at J; junction bases unmatched: 10. The CDR3 DNA is TGTGCCAGCAGCGTAGTGTCGGGACTACGTCTAAATGAGCAGTTCTTC. Translating it yields CASSVVSGLRLNEQFF.

The rearrangement joins TRBV5-8 to TRBJ1-2; 12 positions agree with TRBD1. V shed 3 bases and J 4 bases; nucleotides not matched to a gene: 7. Germline CDR1 is SGHTS and CDR2 is YDEGEE. CDR3 length: 16 residues. The CDR3 sequence is CASSWAGTGGTYGYTF. CDR3 nucleotides: TGTGCCAGCAGCTGGGCCGGGACAGGGGGCACCTATGGCTACACCTTC.

The chain recombines TRBV2 with TRBJ2-3; D possibly corresponds to TRBD2 (6 bases). Germline values: CDR1 SNHLY, CDR2 FYNNEI. CDR3 length: 13 residues. V was shortened by 8 bases and J by 2 bases, with 11 bases between the two germline ends. Here the CDR3 reads CASGREYTDTQYF. CDR3 nucleotides: TGTGCCAGCGGCCGGGAGTACACAGATACGCAGTATTTT.

This clone was detected only once. This chain connects TRBV19 to TRBJ2-1, with TRBD2 identical over 12 bases. CDR1 LNHDA and CDR2 SQIVND come from the germline V gene (reference sequence). V dropped 0 bases and J dropped 2; count of bases not matched to a gene: 5. There are 18 residues in the CDR3. This CDR3 reads CASSIDRTSGDPYNEQFF. CDR3 nucleotides: TGTGCCAGTAGTATAGACCGGACTAGCGGGGACCCCTACAATGAGCAGTTCTTC.

J is TRBJ1-1 and V is TRBV18; the match to TRBD1 covers 10 bases. Germline CDR1 and CDR2: KGHSH and LQKENI. Unmatched junction bases numbered 11, after V lost 0 bases and J lost 7 bases. The CDR3 runs to 17 residues. In DNA form, the CDR3 reads TGTGCCAGCTCACCACCAATGGCCCCTGGACAGGGGGATGAAGCTTTCTTT. Amino acids: CASSPPMAPGQGDEAFF.

The rearrangement joins TRBV16 to TRBJ1-5; no reliable D call. Germline CDR1 is KGHSY and CDR2 is FQNENV. Trimming cost V 1 base and J 3 bases, with 16 bases left between them. The CDR3 consists of 17 residues. The CDR3 loop reads CASSQLGIRSDNQPQHF. DNA of the CDR3: TGTGCCAGCAGCCAATTGGGTATTAGGAGCGACAATCAGCCCCAGCATTTT.

J is TRBJ2-5 and V is TRBV6-6; 11 nucleotides align to TRBD2. This CDR3 is 16 amino acids long. CDR1 is MNHNY and CDR2 is SVGAGI in the germline V gene (reference sequence). V was clipped by 3 bases and J by 7 bases; unmatched bases: 10. The DNA for the CDR3 is TGTGCCAGCAGTTATACAACTAGCGGGGGAGGAGGGACCCAGTACTTC. Encoded protein: CASSYTTSGGGGTQYF.

The chain carries TRBV13 and TRBJ2-7, with D tentatively TRBD1 (6 bases). Germline-derived CDR1 and CDR2 are PRHDT and FYEKMQ (reference sequence). CDR3 length: 15 residues. The V end lost 5 bases, the J end lost 0 bases, and 14 bases lay between the germline ends. The CDR3, as DNA: TGTGCCAGCAGCCCGTTCACGGACAGCTCCTACGAGCAGTACTTC. Translation: CASSPFTDSSYEQYF.

J is TRBJ1-2 and V is TRBV19; 11 bases line up with TRBD1. The V and J ends lost 7 bases and 2 bases, in that order; junction bases with no gene match: 12. This CDR3 spans 17 amino acids. The germline V gene encodes CDR1 LNHDA and CDR2 SQIVND (reference sequence). CDR3 sequence reads: CASTGKFRDRGNYGYTF. DNA of the CDR3: TGTGCCAGTACCGGTAAATTCCGGGACAGGGGGAACTATGGCTACACCTTC.

The J gene is TRBJ2-7, the V gene TRBV6-1; 7 nucleotides agree with TRBD1. CDR3 length: 13 amino acids. The germline gives CDR1 MNHNS, CDR2 SASEGT. The ends lost 6 bases at V and 4 bases at J; junction bases unmatched: 6. The CDR3 protein is CASRGQSGYEQYF. The CDR3 DNA reads as TGTGCCAGCAGGGGACAGTCTGGATACGAGCAGTACTTC.

The chain employs TRBV27 and TRBJ2-1, with 11 bases matching TRBD2. CDR1 is MNHEY, CDR2 SMNVEV, per germline (reference sequence). The V and J ends lost 0 bases and 9 bases, in that order; junction bases with no gene match: 7. The CDR3 runs to 16 residues. This CDR3 is CASSLSIAGGLGEQFF. The CDR3 DNA reads as TGTGCCAGCAGTTTATCTATAGCGGGGGGGCTAGGTGAGCAGTTCTTC.

V and J are TRBV2 and TRBJ2-2; TRBD1 matches 9 bases. CDR3 size: 14 residues. The junction had 3 bases not matched to a gene; V was cut back by 6 bases and J by 4 bases. Germline assignment: CDR1 SNHLY and CDR2 FYNNEI. CDR3 sequence: CASRGQGGTGELFF. CDR3 DNA: TGTGCCAGCAGGGGACAGGGTGGCACCGGGGAGCTGTTTTTT.

J is TRBJ1-5 and V is TRBV18, with 7 bases aligning to TRBD1. The CDR3 runs to 19 residues. Trimming cost V 1 base and J 4 bases; bases outside gene matches: 16. Germline CDR1 and CDR2: KGHSH and LQKENI. CDR3 sequence reads: CASSPRGTDLRWGNQPQHF. DNA of the CDR3: TGTGCCAGCTCACCACGGGGGACAGATCTTCGATGGGGAAATCAGCCCCAGCATTTT. The full variable domain, rest sourced from reference TRBV18 and TRBJ1-5, is NAGVMQNPRHLVRRRGQEARLRCSPMKGHSHVYWYRQLPEEGLKFMVYLQKENIIDESGMPKERFSAEFPKEGPSILRIQQVVRGDSAAYFCASSPRGTDLRWGNQPQHFGDGTRLSIL.

The chain combines TRBV4-1 with TRBJ2-7; perhaps TRBD2 as D (7 bases). CDR3 length: 15 residues. V dropped 2 bases and J dropped 7 bases, with 18 bases sitting between them. From germline, CDR1 is MGHRA and CDR2 YSYEKL. The CDR3 protein is CASSQIRGGVFEQYF. As DNA, the CDR3 is TGCGCCAGCAGCCAAATAAGGGGGGGGGTCTTTGAGCAGTACTTC.

This rearrangement joins TRBV5-4 to TRBJ2-3; 8 bases line up with TRBD2. V lost 3 bases to trimming and J lost 2 bases; unmatched junction nucleotides: 8. Germline V gene data show CDR1 as SGHNT and CDR2 as YYREEE (reference sequence). The CDR3 is 16 amino acids. The CDR3 DNA follows: TGTGCCAGCAGCTACCCGGGGGGGGGTTACACAGATACGCAGTATTTT. This gives the protein CASSYPGGGYTDTQYF.

The CDR3 loop is CASTERSYEQYF. Here the CDR3 DNA reads TGTGCCAGCACTGAGAGGTCCTACGAGCAGTACTTC. This chain connects TRBV2 to TRBJ2-7; D is ambiguous. The germline CDR1 and CDR2 sequences are SNHLY and FYNNEI. V dropped 7 bases and J dropped 1 base, with 8 bases sitting between them. The CDR3 has 12 amino acids.

The CDR3 reads CASSTTGGGTGELFF. Written as DNA, the CDR3 is TGTGCCAGCAGTACTACAGGGGGGGGGACCGGGGAGCTGTTTTTT. The chain has TRBV6-1 and TRBJ2-2, with D possibly matching TRBD1 (8 bases). There are 15 residues in the CDR3. The V end lost 5 bases, the J end lost 5 bases, and 15 bases lay between the germline ends. Germline assignment: CDR1 MNHNS and CDR2 SASEGT.

V is TRBV19 and J is TRBJ2-7, with 8 bases aligning to TRBD1. V shed 3 bases and J 3 bases; nucleotides not matched to a gene: 7. This CDR3 has 15 amino acids. Germline CDR1 and CDR2: LNHDA and SQIVND (reference sequence). CDR3 loop: CASSIRTGLYYEQYF. CDR3 in DNA: TGTGCCAGTAGTATCCGGACAGGGCTCTACTACGAGCAGTACTTC. Full variable domain (remainder filled in from reference TRBV19 and TRBJ2-7): DGGITQSPKYLFRKEGQNVTLSCEQNLNHDAMYWYRQDPGQGLRLIYYSQIVNDFQKGDIAEGYSVSREKKESFPLTVTSAQKNPTAFYLCASSIRTGLYYEQYFGPGTRLTVT.

In nucleotides, the CDR3 is TGCGCCAGCAGCAACAACAGGGGGGTAAATTCACCCCTCCACTTT. It encodes CASSNNRGVNSPLHF. The chain is built from TRBV5-1 and TRBJ1-6; TRBD1 agrees at 8 bases. The CDR3 runs 15 residues. Trimming took 4 bases from V and 7 from J; bases not matched to a gene: 7. The V gene's germline CDR1 is SGHRS and CDR2 YFSETQ.

The J gene is TRBJ2-1, the V gene TRBV5-1, with 8 positions matching TRBD2. J gave up 7 bases and V 7 bases, and 10 bases lay outside the gene matches. Germline CDR1 and CDR2: SGHRS and YFSETQ. The CDR3 totals 14 residues. In nucleotides, the CDR3 is TGCGCCAGCGGGACGGGGGGGCCGGGGAATGAGCAGTTCTTC. Translated, it gives CASGTGGPGNEQFF.

The genes are TRBV27 and TRBJ2-3; the D gene is possibly TRBD2 (5 bases). The germline V gene has CDR1 MNHEY and CDR2 SMNVEV (reference sequence). There are 15 residues in the CDR3. V was clipped by 6 bases and J by 2 bases, with 15 bases between them. Here the CDR3 DNA reads TGTGCCAGCAGCCAGTGGAGGTATATCACAGATACGCAGTATTTT. This sequence encodes CASSQWRYITDTQYF.

The chain joins TRBV2 to TRBJ2-7; a weak D match, TRBD2 (5 bases). V was cut by 5 bases and J by 3 bases, with 11 bases left in between. Germline V gives CDR1 SNHLY, CDR2 FYNNEI. The CDR3 has 13 amino acids. CDR3 region: CASSRDSRYEQYF. The CDR3 DNA follows: TGTGCCAGCAGTCGGGATAGCCGCTACGAGCAGTACTTC.

This clone occurred once. The genes are TRBV10-2 and TRBJ1-3, with D uncertain. With 2 bases removed from V and 1 base from J, the gap between germline ends came to 15 bases. The germline V gene has CDR1 WSHSY and CDR2 SAAADI. The CDR3 runs 17 residues. The CDR3 loop reads CASSEPESSWSGNTIYF. The DNA for the CDR3 is TGCGCCAGCAGTGAGCCCGAGTCATCTTGGTCTGGAAACACCATATATTTT.

V and J are TRBV7-6 and TRBJ1-6; TRBD1 aligns across 7 bases. The V segment lost 1 base and the J segment 7 bases; nucleotides outside the gene matches: 4. The length of the CDR3 is 15 residues. Germline CDR1 and CDR2: SGHVS and FNYEAQ. CDR3 protein: CASSLGDSQNSPLHF. The CDR3 DNA is TGTGCCAGCAGCTTAGGGGACAGCCAAAATTCACCCCTCCACTTT.

The chain employs TRBV11-2 and TRBJ2-7; D might be TRBD2 (7 bases). There are 14 residues in the CDR3. CDR1 is SGHAT and CDR2 is FQNNGV in the germline V gene. The germline V and J ends were trimmed by 6 bases and 5 bases, with 17 bases remaining between them. This CDR3 is CASSAVGGANEQYF. CDR3 coding DNA: TGTGCCAGCAGTGCGGTTGGGGGGGCCAACGAGCAGTACTTC.